These T cell receptor beta chains were read from a single sample in a study of T cells in Graves' hyperthyroidism and ophthalmopathy. In TCRdb, the multiplex PCR reads were re-called with MiXCR into one record per CDR3 protein. The sample lists 300,000 to 400,000 distinct CDR3 sequences; roughly 15% were seen once. Sequencing input: blood. The receptor set was obtained from a woman between 25 and 40 years old with Graves' ophthalmopathy. The conserved cysteine and the conserved F or W are not part of the CDR3 here. D genes are given only for firm matches.

>TRBD1|TRBJ1-3|TRBV18
ASQQGLSGNTIY
>-|TRBJ1-5|TRBV6-6
ASSYGLLNQPQH
>-|TRBJ1-1|TRBV5-1
ASSLRQKNTEAF
>TRBD1|TRBJ1-2|TRBV7-2
ASSSNPGQGPGGYT
>-|TRBJ2-5|TRBV10-3
AISESGRTQY
>-|TRBJ2-3|TRBV30
AWSLGTDTQY
>-|TRBJ1-1|TRBV7-8
ASSPGKQPKAEAF
>-|TRBJ1-4|TRBV28
ASRLSLGGGEKLF
>-|TRBJ1-4|TRBV30
AWGATNEKLF
>TRBD1|TRBJ1-2|TRBV5-1
ASSPEGPGGDYT
>-|TRBJ1-6|TRBV5-8
ASSLAGALTIRSPLH
>TRBD1|TRBJ2-5|TRBV27
ASRARQGEETQY
>TRBD2|TRBJ2-3|TRBV27
ASSLLGLAGGQGTDTQY
>-|TRBJ1-5|TRBV25-1
ASSESPSQPQH
>-|TRBJ2-7|TRBV11-1
ASSLESGYEQY
>-|TRBJ1-5|TRBV7-2
ASTLAQNNQPQH
>-|TRBJ2-5|TRBV14
ASSRNGRQETQY
>-|TRBJ2-3|TRBV7-6
ASSLGRGDTQY